This T cell receptor beta chain was captured in a study of OX40 agonist ivuxolimab in advanced cancers. Across the whole study: Eligibility rules accepted prior anti-PD-1, anti-PD-L1 or anti-CTLA-4 therapy, and 30% to 40% had some.

On this clone itself: The target antigen is unknown.

Profiling relied on immunoSEQ multiplex PCR, and the TCRdb table lists in-frame clones only, not all of them. This table holds roughly 44,000 clones, more than 75% found once. Overall study findings and caveats: Among the least clonally expanded were partial responders at 0.1-3.0 mg/kg.

Germline loops: CDR1 SGHDT, CDR2 YYEEEE. V lost 0 bases, J lost 2 bases, and 13 bases lay in between. This CDR3 is built from 16 residues. The V gene is TRBV5-6, the J gene TRBJ2-3; D not certain. The starting material was CD4+ or CD8+ T cells sorted from blood, obtained in a trial of the OX40 agonist ivuxolimab. The TCR was taken from an adult with an advanced solid tumor such as melanoma, head and neck, liver or kidney cancer. The CDR3 DNA reads as TGTGCCAGCAGCTTGGAGGTAGTGGGGTACACAGATACGCAGTATTTT. The encoded protein is CASSLEVVGYTDTQYF. Together with reference TRBV5-6 and TRBJ2-3, the CDR3 gives the full variable domain: DAGVTQSPTHLIKTRGQQVTLRCSPKSGHDTVSWYQQALGQGPQFIFQYYEEEERQRGNFPDRFSGHQFPNYSSELNVNALLLGDSALYLCASSLEVVGYTDTQYFGPGTRLTVL.